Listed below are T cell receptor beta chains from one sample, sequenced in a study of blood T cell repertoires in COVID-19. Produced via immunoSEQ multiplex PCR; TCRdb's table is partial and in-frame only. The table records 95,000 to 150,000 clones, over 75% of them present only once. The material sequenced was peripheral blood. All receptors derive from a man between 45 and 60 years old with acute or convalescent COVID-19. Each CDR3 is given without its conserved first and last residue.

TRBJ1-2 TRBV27 ASSFQTPGQGAKDYGYT
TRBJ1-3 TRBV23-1 ASSPPITGRKGGNTIY
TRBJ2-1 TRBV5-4 ASSDVASRYNEQF
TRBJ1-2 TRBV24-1 ATSDPPDYGYT
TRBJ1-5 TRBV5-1 ASSLQVNQPQH
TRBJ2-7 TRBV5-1 ASSTSPQFRLAGPYEQY
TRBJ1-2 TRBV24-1 ATSEGPNYGYT
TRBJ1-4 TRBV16 ASSPTGQGGEKLF
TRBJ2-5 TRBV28 ASISGDRGWTQY
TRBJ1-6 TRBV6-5 ASRVDRGWNSPLH
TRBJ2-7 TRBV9 ASSRGSGSSYEQY
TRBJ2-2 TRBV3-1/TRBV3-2 ASSHLKFTESGELF
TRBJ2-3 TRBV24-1 ATSDRFSGTDTQY
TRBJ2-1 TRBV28 ASSLGGLAANYNEQF
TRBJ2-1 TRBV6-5 ASFRTSGTYNEQF
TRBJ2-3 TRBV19 ASTSLLAGEADTQY
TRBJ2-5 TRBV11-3 ASSRLAGGPLETQY
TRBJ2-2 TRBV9 ASSVAVEGLWGPGGELF
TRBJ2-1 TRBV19 ASSPPGGNNEQF
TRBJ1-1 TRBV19 ASIGSLNTEAF
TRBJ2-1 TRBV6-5 ASRSRDRGRDEQF
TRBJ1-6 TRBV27 ASSLTGVGNSPLH
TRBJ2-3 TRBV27 ASSLGQPGTSQDTQY
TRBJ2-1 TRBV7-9 ASSSSGSRNEQF
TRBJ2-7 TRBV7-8 ASSTTGTGGYEQY
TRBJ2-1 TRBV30 AWCSTSGSVEQF
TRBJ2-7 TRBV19 ASSRDRGPYEQY
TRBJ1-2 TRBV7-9 ASSPSGGSYGYT
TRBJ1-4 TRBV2 ASRPRQGAGEKLF
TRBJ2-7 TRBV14 ASSQGPSGPSYEQY
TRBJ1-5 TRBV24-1 ATSQGHPNQPQH
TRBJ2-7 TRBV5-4 ASSPTGLAGDVQY
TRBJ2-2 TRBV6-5 ASSKTGTGELF
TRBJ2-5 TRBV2 ASTRDRGLETQY
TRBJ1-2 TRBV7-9 ASSLAQADRGYT
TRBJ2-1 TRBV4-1 ASSLVLAGAYNEQF
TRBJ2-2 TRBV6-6 ASTLTGTFTGELF
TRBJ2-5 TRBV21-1 ASSKEGGWRGQETQY
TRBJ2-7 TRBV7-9 ASSHSRGEQY
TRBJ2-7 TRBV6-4 ASSEGARNEQY
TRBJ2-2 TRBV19 ASSEFRDTGELF
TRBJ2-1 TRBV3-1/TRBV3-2 ASTRLAGGSYNEQF
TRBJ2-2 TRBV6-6 ASSHIPGLARIPGELF
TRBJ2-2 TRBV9 ASSVGGRANTGELF
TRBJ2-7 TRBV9 ASSVTSGIYEQY